These 29 T cell receptor beta chains were sequenced from one sample in a study of T cell changes during pregnancy in multiple sclerosis. Clones were read by immunoSEQ multiplex PCR, and TCRdb kept only the in-frame ones, dropping some. The table shows roughly 100,000 clones, with about 90% occurring only once. The input for sequencing was peripheral blood, taken after pregnancy. The receptor set was obtained from a female donor with multiple sclerosis, enrolled in a pregnancy study.

The rearrangement links TRBV28 to TRBJ2-6; 7 bases are shared with TRBD2. The V gene's germline CDR1 is MDHEN and CDR2 SYDVKM. J was trimmed by 2 bases and V by 5 bases; bases with no gene match: 3. CDR3 length equals 15 residues. CDR3 in DNA: TGTGCCAGCAGTCCTGGGGGGGCTGGGGCCAACGTCCTGACTTTC. This codes for CASSPGGAGANVLTF.

This chain connects TRBV7-9 to TRBJ2-3, with D unclear. The CDR3 totals 10 residues. CDR1 is SEHNR and CDR2 is FQNEAQ in the germline V gene (reference sequence). V was pared by 11 bases and J by 3 bases, with 6 bases between. CDR3 protein: CALDTDTQYF. DNA for the CDR3: TGTGCCTTAGATACAGATACGCAGTATTTT.

This clone has a single count. The chain employs TRBV6-5 and TRBJ1-1; TRBD1 agrees at 7 bases. V trimming: 0 bases; J trimming: 4 bases; junction bases outside the gene matches: 5. The CDR3 length is 15 residues. The germline V gene encodes CDR1 MNHEY and CDR2 SVGAGI. CDR3 bases: TGTGCCAGCAGTTACTCGACAGGGAGAATCACTGAAGCTTTCTTT. It translates to CASSYSTGRITEAFF.

V gene TRBV28 combines with J gene TRBJ1-5; 10 bases align to TRBD1. The germline CDR1 and CDR2 sequences are MDHEN and SYDVKM. There are 12 residues in the CDR3. With 11 bases clipped from V and 7 bases from J, the junction kept 5 bases outside the gene matches. The CDR3 DNA follows: TGTGCCCTGGGACAGGGGCACCAGCCCCAGCATTTT. The encoded protein is CALGQGHQPQHF.

The rearrangement joins TRBV7-6 to TRBJ1-1; D perhaps matches TRBD1 (5 bases). This CDR3 region has 14 residues. Trimming took 1 base from V and 3 from J, leaving 9 bases between them. In germline, CDR1 is SGHVS, CDR2 FNYEAQ. The CDR3 coding sequence is TGTGCCAGCAGCTTAGGGCGGGGGGACACTGAAGCTTTCTTT. Translating gives CASSLGRGDTEAFF.

The chain couples TRBV2 to TRBJ2-1; TRBD1 is a possible D gene (5 bases). Germline V gives CDR1 SNHLY, CDR2 FYNNEI. This CDR3 is built from 16 residues. Trimming pared 4 bases from V and 0 bases from J, leaving 13 bases between. The CDR3 protein is CASSGGSISSYNEQFF. CDR3 DNA: TGTGCCAGCAGTGGGGGCAGCATTAGCTCCTACAATGAGCAGTTCTTC.

V gene TRBV18 combines with J gene TRBJ2-5, with D tentatively TRBD2 (5 bases). The germline CDR1 and CDR2 sequences are KGHSH and LQKENI. This CDR3 spans 13 amino acids. The germline V and J ends were trimmed by 5 bases and 3 bases, with 10 bases remaining between them. DNA of the CDR3: TGTGCCAGCTCATCCGACTATGAAGAGACCCAGTACTTC. It translates to CASSSDYEETQYF.

The chain has TRBV7-7 and TRBJ2-1; the match to TRBD2 covers 8 bases. The CDR3 is made up of 13 amino acids. CDR1 is SSHAT, CDR2 FNYEAQ, per germline (reference sequence). Trimming took 4 bases from V and 10 from J; bases not matched to a gene: 6. For the CDR3, the DNA is TGTGCCAGCAGCTCGCCCTCGGGGGGGGAGCAGTTCTTC. It is translated as CASSSPSGGEQFF.

The genes are TRBV6-5 and TRBJ1-2; possible D gene TRBD1, 6 bases. The CDR3 covers 15 residues. Trimming removed 2 bases at V and 8 bases at J, with 18 bases between. Germline CDR1 MNHEY, CDR2 SVGAGI. The CDR3 loop is CASSYDGTYALGYTF. CDR3 nucleotide sequence: TGTGCCAGCAGTTACGACGGGACATACGCTTTAGGCTACACCTTC.

The V gene is TRBV15, the J gene TRBJ2-5; 8 nucleotides agree with TRBD2. The CDR3 consists of 16 residues. Germline V CDR1 and CDR2: LNHNV, YYDKDF (reference sequence). The V gene end was trimmed by 1 base and the J gene end by 5 bases; junction bases not matched to a gene: 9. The CDR3 DNA follows: TGTGCCACCAGCAGAGGTGGTAGCGGGAATTGGGAGACCCAGTACTTC. Its translation is CATSRGGSGNWETQYF. The whole variable domain, remainder taken from reference TRBV15 and TRBJ2-5, is DAMVIQNPRYQVTQFGKPVTLSCSQTLNHNVMYWYQQKSSQAPKLLFHYYDKDFNNEADTPDNFQSRRPNTSFCFLDIRSPGLGDTAMYLCATSRGGSGNWETQYFGPGTRLLVL.

The chain combines TRBV11-3 with TRBJ2-2; TRBD2 matches at 7 bases. Trimming took 6 bases from V and 6 from J; bases not matched to a gene: 7. The CDR3 has 14 residues. The V gene's germline CDR1 is SGHNT and CDR2 YENEEA. As DNA, the CDR3 is TGTGCCAGCAGACCCCAGGGAGGGGCCGGGGAGCTGTTTTTT. It translates to CASRPQGGAGELFF.

The chain joins TRBV4-2 to TRBJ2-1; the match to TRBD1 covers 9 bases. The length of the CDR3 is 18 residues. V lost 3 bases and J lost 0; bases outside the gene matches: 9. CDR1 is LGHNA, CDR2 YNFKEQ, per germline. CDR3 sequence reads: CASSHGQGSVSSYNEQFF. The CDR3 region has the DNA TGTGCCAGCAGCCATGGACAGGGGTCTGTGAGCTCCTACAATGAGCAGTTCTTC.

J is TRBJ2-3 and V is TRBV6-1; 14 nucleotides agree with TRBD2. This CDR3 has 16 residues. The junction had 3 bases not matched to a gene; V was cut back by 4 bases and J by 3 bases. Germline CDR1 and CDR2: MNHNS and SASEGT. The CDR3, as DNA: TGTGCCAGCAGTGCCCGGACTAGCGGGAGGACAGATACGCAGTATTTT. Amino acid sequence: CASSARTSGRTDTQYF.

The chain recombines TRBV6-5 with TRBJ1-2; 8 positions match TRBD1. There are 12 residues in the CDR3. Losses at the gene ends were 6 bases for V and 7 bases for J; bases not matched to a gene: 4. Germline V CDR1 and CDR2: MNHEY, SVGAGI. The CDR3 protein is CASRRTGTGYTF. The CDR3 DNA reads as TGTGCCAGCAGGCGGACAGGGACTGGCTACACCTTC.

The J gene is TRBJ2-2, the V gene TRBV5-1; tentatively, D is TRBD1 (5 bases). Trimming stripped 4 bases from V and 2 bases from J, with 12 bases between. Germline assignment: CDR1 SGHRS and CDR2 YFSETQ. The CDR3 spans 15 residues. The CDR3 coding sequence is TGCGCCAGCAGCCTGAAAGGGGTAAACACCGGGGAGCTGTTTTTT. Amino acids: CASSLKGVNTGELFF.

This sequence joins TRBV15 and TRBJ2-5; 12 bases map to TRBD2. Germline CDR1 is LNHNV and CDR2 is YYDKDF (reference sequence). This CDR3 contains 17 residues. J gave up 3 bases and V 0 bases, and 5 bases lay outside the gene matches. As DNA, the CDR3 is TGTGCCACCAGCAGAGATTGGACTAGCGGGACCAAAGAGACCCAGTACTTC. It is translated as CATSRDWTSGTKETQYF. Using reference TRBV15 and TRBJ2-5 for the parts outside the CDR3, the full variable domain is DAMVIQNPRYQVTQFGKPVTLSCSQTLNHNVMYWYQQKSSQAPKLLFHYYDKDFNNEADTPDNFQSRRPNTSFCFLDIRSPGLGDTAMYLCATSRDWTSGTKETQYFGPGTRLLVL.

This chain uses TRBV9 with TRBJ1-4, with 7 bases that match TRBD1. This CDR3 is built from 15 residues. Germline V CDR1 and CDR2: SGDLS, YYNGEE. J was trimmed by 5 bases and V by 3 bases; bases with no gene match: 7. The CDR3 sequence: CASSARQGGNEKLFF. CDR3 nucleotides: TGTGCCAGCAGCGCCCGACAGGGAGGAAATGAAAAACTGTTTTTT.

This clone was counted between two and nine times. The CDR3 nucleotides read TGTGCCAGCAGTGAAAACAGGGGTGGCGGGGAGCTGTTTTTT. It specifies CASSENRGGGELFF. The genes are TRBV2 and TRBJ2-2; 7 bases line up with TRBD1. Per the germline V gene, CDR1 is SNHLY and CDR2 is FYNNEI. CDR3 length: 14 amino acids. V shed 2 bases, J shed 7 bases, and the junction held 4 bases outside the gene matches.

The rearrangement uses TRBV7-2 and TRBJ1-2, with D possibly being TRBD1 (6 bases). From germline, CDR1 is SGHTA and CDR2 FQGNSA. V dropped 5 bases and J dropped 7 bases, with 14 bases sitting between them. The CDR3 sequence is 13 residues long. The CDR3 region is CASSQIRGSGYTF. CDR3 in DNA: TGTGCCAGCAGCCAGATCAGGGGATCTGGCTACACCTTC.

This chain uses TRBV2 with TRBJ1-2, with D perhaps matching TRBD1 (6 bases). Trimming stripped 7 bases from V and 4 bases from J, with 25 bases between. The CDR3 length is 17 residues. In germline, CDR1 is SNHLY, CDR2 FYNNEI. CDR3 in DNA: TGTGCCAGCATCCCGTCCGGACAGACCTCAATTCTCTATGGCTACACCTTC. This sequence encodes CASIPSGQTSILYGYTF. Based on the CDR3 plus reference TRBV2 and TRBJ1-2, the full variable domain is EPEVTQTPSHQVTQMGQEVILRCVPISNHLYFYWYRQILGQKVEFLVSFYNNEISEKSEIFDDQFSVERPDGSNFTLKIRSTKLEDSAMYFCASIPSGQTSILYGYTFGSGTRLTVV.

This clone showed up just once. The chain links TRBV23-1 to TRBJ1-2; TRBD1 aligns across 7 bases. TRBV23-1 is filed as an ORF, its function uncertain. The junction had 12 bases not matched to a gene; V was cut back by 4 bases and J by 7 bases. The CDR3 covers 15 residues. The CDR3 region has the DNA TGCGCCAGCAGTCCCAAGGTTACAGGGGTGGTTGGCTACACCTTC. It is translated as CASSPKVTGVVGYTF.

This chain joins TRBV7-2 and TRBJ2-3, with a tentative D call TRBD2 (6 bases). CDR1 is SGHTA and CDR2 is FQGNSA in the germline V gene. The CDR3 loop spans 15 amino acids. Trimming cost V 1 base and J 6 bases, with 14 bases left between them. The CDR3 DNA reads TGTGCCAGCAGCTTAGGACTAGTTGGTGCCGATACGCAGTATTTT. Translating it yields CASSLGLVGADTQYF.

The chain links TRBV14 to TRBJ2-1, with TRBD2 as a possible D gene (6 bases). CDR1 is SGHDN, CDR2 FVKESK, per germline. The CDR3 loop spans 16 amino acids. The V and J ends lost 0 bases and 9 bases respectively, with 18 bases between them. The CDR3 region is CASSQDLGGGYAEQFF. CDR3 sequence (DNA): TGTGCCAGCAGCCAAGATCTCGGGGGAGGTTACGCTGAGCAGTTCTTC.

This clone was observed once. This chain links TRBV12-5 with TRBJ2-2; 7 bases match TRBD2. The CDR3 runs 15 residues. Germline lookup yields CDR1 LGHNT and CDR2 FRNRAP. V shed 3 bases, J shed 4 bases, and the junction held 5 bases outside the gene matches. The CDR3 region is CASGFLSGGTGELFF. For the CDR3, the DNA is TGTGCTAGTGGTTTCCTGTCGGGGGGCACCGGGGAGCTGTTTTTT.

The rearrangement uses TRBV28 and TRBJ2-7, with D possibly being TRBD1 (5 bases). CDR3 length: 15 amino acids. Germline V gene sequence: CDR1 MDHEN, CDR2 SYDVKM. Deletions cut 5 bases from V and 0 bases from J, with 14 bases between. CDR3 amino acids: CASSNRNPNSYEQYF. Written as DNA, the CDR3 is TGTGCCAGCAGTAACAGGAACCCGAACTCCTACGAGCAGTACTTC.

V usage is TRBV6-6 and J usage is TRBJ1-3; D remains ambiguous. This CDR3 comprises 14 residues. Germline CDR1 is MNHNY and CDR2 is SVGAGI (reference sequence). V lost 6 bases to trimming and J lost 2 bases, with 11 bases between them. The CDR3 is CASSQDSPGNTIYF. CDR3 DNA sequence: TGTGCCAGCAGCCAGGACTCTCCTGGAAACACCATATATTTT.

The chain has TRBV27 and TRBJ1-1, with 7 bases identical to TRBD1. The CDR3 is 15 residues long. Germline loops: CDR1 MNHEY, CDR2 SMNVEV (reference sequence). Losses at the gene ends were 3 bases for V and 6 bases for J; bases not matched to a gene: 10. The CDR3 DNA reads TGTGCCAGCAGTTTCTTGTCGACAGGGCAGGCTGAAGCTTTCTTT. Translated: CASSFLSTGQAEAFF.

V is TRBV5-5 and J is TRBJ1-5; TRBD1 aligns across 8 bases. CDR3 length: 16 amino acids. V shed 3 bases, J shed 5 bases, and the junction held 10 bases outside the gene matches. Germline V gene data show CDR1 as SGHKS and CDR2 as YYEKEE (reference sequence). CDR3 sequence reads: CASSSSDRGRDQPQHF. DNA of the CDR3: TGTGCCAGCAGCTCCAGCGACAGGGGTCGTGATCAGCCCCAGCATTTT. Full variable domain (outside the CDR3, taken from reference TRBV5-5 and TRBJ1-5): DAGVTQSPTHLIKTRGQQVTLRCSPISGHKSVSWYQQVLGQGPQFIFQYYEKEERGRGNFPDRFSARQFPNYSSELNVNALLLGDSALYLCASSSSDRGRDQPQHFGDGTRLSIL.

The V gene is TRBV28, the J gene TRBJ1-1; D not resolved. The V gene lost 2 bases and the J gene lost 0 bases, with 10 bases spanning the gap. The CDR3 consists of 15 residues. Germline CDR1 reads MDHEN; CDR2 reads SYDVKM. CDR3 sequence: CASSLDGMLNTEAFF. DNA of the CDR3: TGTGCCAGCAGTTTAGACGGGATGTTGAACACTGAAGCTTTCTTT.